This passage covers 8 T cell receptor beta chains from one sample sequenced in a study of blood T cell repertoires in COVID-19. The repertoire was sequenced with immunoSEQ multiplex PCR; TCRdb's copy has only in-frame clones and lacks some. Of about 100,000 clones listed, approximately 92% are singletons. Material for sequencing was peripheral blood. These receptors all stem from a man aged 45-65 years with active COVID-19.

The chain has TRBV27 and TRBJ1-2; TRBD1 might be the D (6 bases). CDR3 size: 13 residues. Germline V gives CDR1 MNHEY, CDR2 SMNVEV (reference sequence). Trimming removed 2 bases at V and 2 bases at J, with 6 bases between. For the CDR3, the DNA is TGTGCCAGCAGTTTAAGGGGGAACTATGGCTACACCTTC. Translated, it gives CASSLRGNYGYTF.

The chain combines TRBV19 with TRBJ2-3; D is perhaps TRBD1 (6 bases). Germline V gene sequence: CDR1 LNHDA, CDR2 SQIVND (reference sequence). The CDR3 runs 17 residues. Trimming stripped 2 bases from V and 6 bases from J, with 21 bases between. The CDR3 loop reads CASSIPGDTPQGDTQYF. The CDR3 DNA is TGTGCCAGTAGTATACCCGGGGACACCCCCCAAGGGGATACGCAGTATTTT.

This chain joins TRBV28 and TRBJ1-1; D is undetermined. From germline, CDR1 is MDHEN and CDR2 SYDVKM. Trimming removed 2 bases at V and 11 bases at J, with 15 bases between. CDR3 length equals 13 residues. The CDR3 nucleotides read TGTGCCAGCAGTTTACAAATGCCGGGTTGGGCTTTCTTT. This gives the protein CASSLQMPGWAFF. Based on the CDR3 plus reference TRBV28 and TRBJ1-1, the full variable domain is DVKVTQSSRYLVKRTGEKVFLECVQDMDHENMFWYRQDPGLGLRLIYFSYDVKMKEKGDIPEGYSVSREKKERFSLILESASTNQTSMYLCASSLQMPGWAFFGQGTRLTVV.

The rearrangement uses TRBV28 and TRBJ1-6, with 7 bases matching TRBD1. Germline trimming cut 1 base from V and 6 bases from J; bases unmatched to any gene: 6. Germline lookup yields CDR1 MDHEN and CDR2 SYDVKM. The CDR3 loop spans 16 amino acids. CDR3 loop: CASSLLAGGPNSPLHF. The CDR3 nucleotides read TGTGCCAGCAGTTTATTGGCAGGGGGTCCTAATTCACCCCTCCACTTT.

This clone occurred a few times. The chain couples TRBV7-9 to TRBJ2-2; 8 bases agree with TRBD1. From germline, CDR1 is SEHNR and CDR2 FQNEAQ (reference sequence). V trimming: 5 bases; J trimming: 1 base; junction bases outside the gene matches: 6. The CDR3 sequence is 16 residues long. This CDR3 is CASSRGDRGNTGELFF. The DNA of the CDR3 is TGTGCCAGCAGCCGGGGCGACAGGGGGAACACCGGGGAGCTGTTTTTT.

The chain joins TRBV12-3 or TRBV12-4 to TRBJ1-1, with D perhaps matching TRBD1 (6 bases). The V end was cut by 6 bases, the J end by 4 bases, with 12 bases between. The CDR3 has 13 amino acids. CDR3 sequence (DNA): TGTGCCAGCAGCAAACAGGGACGCACTGAAGCTTTCTTT. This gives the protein CASSKQGRTEAFF.

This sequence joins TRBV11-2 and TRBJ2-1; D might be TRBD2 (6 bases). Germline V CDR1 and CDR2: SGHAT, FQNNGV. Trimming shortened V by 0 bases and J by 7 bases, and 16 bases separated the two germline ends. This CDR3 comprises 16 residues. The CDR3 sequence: CASSLDLTSPINEQFF. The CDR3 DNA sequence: TGTGCCAGCAGCTTAGATCTCACTAGCCCAATAAATGAGCAGTTCTTC.

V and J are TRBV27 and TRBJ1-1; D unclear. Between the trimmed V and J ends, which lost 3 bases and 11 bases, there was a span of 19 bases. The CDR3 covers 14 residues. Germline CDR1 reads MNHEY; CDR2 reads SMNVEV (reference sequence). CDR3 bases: TGTGCCAGCAGTTTGAACGGACGCGGTAGAGGGGCTTTCTTT. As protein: CASSLNGRGRGAFF.